Each of the 9 T cell receptor beta chains below was sequenced from the same sample in a study of T cells in Graves' hyperthyroidism and ophthalmopathy. Researchers amplified the TCR beta CDR3 regions from RNA transcripts. Primed by the HTBI set, a first-round RT-PCR was run on the TCR CDR3. TCRdb reanalysed the multiplex PCR reads using MiXCR and keeps one entry per CDR3 protein. The sample has about 300,000 distinct CDR3 sequences, about an eighth seen once. The sample consisted of blood. The receptors were sampled from a woman between 40 and 55 years old with Graves' hyperthyroidism.

This clonotype was picked up many times. The V and J genes are TRBV2 and TRBJ2-7, with 7 bases identical to TRBD1. The CDR3 covers 16 residues. V dropped 6 bases and J dropped 1; count of bases not matched to a gene: 12. The germline V gene encodes CDR1 SNHLY and CDR2 FYNNEI. This chain's CDR3 is CASRLDRVSGSYEQYF. CDR3 coding DNA: TGTGCCAGCAGACTCGACAGGGTCTCTGGATCCTACGAGCAGTACTTC.

This clonotype occurred many times. The chain combines TRBV19 with TRBJ1-1; D is perhaps TRBD1 (5 bases). From germline, CDR1 is LNHDA and CDR2 SQIVND (reference sequence). The germline V and J ends were trimmed by 5 bases and 1 base, with 14 bases remaining between them. The CDR3 loop spans 15 amino acids. The CDR3 sequence: CASSVGGGENTEAFF. The CDR3 coding sequence is TGTGCCAGTAGTGTGGGGGGGGGTGAGAACACTGAAGCTTTCTTT.

In this sample, this clonotype turned up a few times. The chain couples TRBV6-1 to TRBJ2-3; TRBD2 aligns across 7 bases. Germline V gene lookup returns CDR1 MNHNS and CDR2 SASEGT. The V gene end was trimmed by 6 bases and the J gene end by 6 bases; junction bases not matched to a gene: 15. This CDR3 spans 16 amino acids. The DNA for the CDR3 is TGTGCCAGCAGCCCGGGTGGTGGGAGGGCGGGGGATACGCAGTATTTT. Translation: CASSPGGGRAGDTQYF.

Many counts were recorded for this clonotype. The rearrangement links TRBV7-2 to TRBJ2-3; either TRBD1 or TRBD2 may supply D (5 bases each). The V end was cut by 5 bases, the J end by 2 bases, with 11 bases between. In germline, CDR1 is SGHTA, CDR2 FQGNSA. CDR3 length equals 14 residues. Here the CDR3 DNA reads TGTGCCAGCAGCCCCGGGACCAACACAGATACGCAGTATTTT. This codes for CASSPGTNTDTQYF. Supplemented by reference TRBV7-2 and TRBJ2-3, the full variable domain reads GAGVSQSPSNKVTEKGKDVELRCDPISGHTALYWYRQSLGQGLEFLIYFQGNSAPDKSGLPSDRFSAERTGGSVSTLTIQRTQQEDSAVYLCASSPGTNTDTQYFGPGTRLTVL.

This clonotype has ten or more counts. The rearrangement joins TRBV7-9 to TRBJ2-7, with a possible D match to TRBD1 (6 bases). This CDR3 contains 14 residues. Germline CDR1 is SEHNR and CDR2 is FQNEAQ (reference sequence). V lost 3 bases, J lost 4 bases, and 13 bases lay in between. The DNA for the CDR3 is TGTGCCAGCAGCTTCCAGGGGCGGACTTACGAGCAGTACTTC. It translates to CASSFQGRTYEQYF.

V gene TRBV4-1 combines with J gene TRBJ1-2, with D unresolved. V dropped 1 base and J dropped 4 bases, with 10 bases sitting between them. Germline assignment: CDR1 MGHRA and CDR2 YSYEKL. The CDR3 sequence is 14 residues long. CDR3 nucleotide sequence: TGCGCCAGCAGCCAAGGGTGGCAGACCTATGGCTACACCTTC. Its translation is CASSQGWQTYGYTF.

This clonotype was found many times. The rearrangement links TRBV12-3 or TRBV12-4 to TRBJ2-7, with D maybe TRBD2 (6 bases). Trimming removed 0 bases at V and 4 bases at J, with 7 bases between. The CDR3 covers 13 residues. CDR3 DNA: TGTGCCAGCAGTTTAGCAGGGAGGTACGAGCAGTACTTC. This encodes CASSLAGRYEQYF.

This clonotype was detected ten times or more. The chain recombines TRBV24-1 with TRBJ2-1, with 12 positions matching TRBD2. The CDR3 has 16 residues. Germline values: CDR1 KGHDR, CDR2 SFDVKD. The V gene end was trimmed by 2 bases and the J gene end by 6 bases; junction bases not matched to a gene: 4. As DNA, the CDR3 is TGTGCCACCAGTGATTCTAGCGGGAGGGCCTTCAATGAGCAGTTCTTC. Translation: CATSDSSGRAFNEQFF.

The sample holds a few counts of this clonotype. The V and J genes are TRBV20-1 and TRBJ2-7; weak D call: TRBD2 (5 bases). CDR3 size: 15 residues. CDR1 and CDR2 from the germline V gene are DFQATT and SNEGSKA (reference sequence). Trimming removed 1 base from V and 4 bases from J, with 17 bases in between. The chain's CDR3 is CSARALGGGFYEQYF. DNA of the CDR3: TGCAGTGCTAGAGCCCTAGGCGGCGGGTTTTACGAGCAGTACTTC.